These T cell receptor beta chains were read from a single sample in a study of OX40 agonist ivuxolimab in advanced cancers. Assay used: immunoSEQ multiplex PCR; TCRdb lists only in-frame clones, some missing. Found here are tens of thousands of clones, roughly 87% of them singletons; the top ten hold approximately 0.33%. This specimen consisted of CD4+ or CD8+ T cells sorted from blood, obtained in a trial of the OX40 agonist ivuxolimab. The receptor set was obtained from an adult with an advanced solid tumor such as melanoma, head and neck, liver or kidney cancer. CDR3s include the opening cysteine and the closing phenylalanine or tryptophan. The D gene is left open where the match is weak.

cdr3_length: 15; v_call: TRBV5-4; d_call: .; cdr3_aa: CASSLQGARNQPQHF
cdr3_length: 14; v_call: TRBV6-5; d_call: .; cdr3_aa: CASSGAGAFYEQYF
cdr3_length: 16; v_call: TRBV11-2; d_call: TRBD1; cdr3_aa: CASSLGATDRADTQYF
cdr3_length: 13; v_call: TRBV5-1; d_call: .; cdr3_aa: CASSLAWASGAFF
cdr3_length: 13; v_call: TRBV5-4; d_call: .; cdr3_aa: CASSPQGKETQYF
cdr3_length: 16; v_call: TRBV30; d_call: TRBD1; cdr3_aa: CAWGSQGARGANVLTF
cdr3_length: 10; v_call: TRBV10-2; d_call: .; cdr3_aa: CASSEHEQFF
cdr3_length: 16; v_call: TRBV6-4; d_call: TRBD1; cdr3_aa: CASSDLRTGSRNGYTF
cdr3_length: 16; v_call: TRBV7-3; d_call: TRBD2; cdr3_aa: CASSLRGGRSSYEQYF
cdr3_length: 16; v_call: TRBV7-8; d_call: .; cdr3_aa: CASSLSGGLNTDTQYF
cdr3_length: 15; v_call: TRBV7-9; d_call: TRBD1; cdr3_aa: CASSPGTGINYGYTF
cdr3_length: 12; v_call: TRBV6-1; d_call: .; cdr3_aa: CAGSGRLNGYTF
cdr3_length: 17; v_call: TRBV5-1; d_call: .; cdr3_aa: CASSFGTVTPTQNEQFF
cdr3_length: 15; v_call: TRBV9; d_call: .; cdr3_aa: CASSVEGTPDQPQHF
cdr3_length: 15; v_call: TRBV11-3; d_call: TRBD1; cdr3_aa: CASSLDGTGVDEQFF
cdr3_length: 19; v_call: TRBV2; d_call: TRBD1; cdr3_aa: CASSLRPLDRFSSGNTIYF
cdr3_length: 16; v_call: TRBV6-4; d_call: .; cdr3_aa: CASSDGAGRNTGELFF
cdr3_length: 16; v_call: TRBV6-5; d_call: TRBD1; cdr3_aa: CASSYSLGTGGNGYTF
cdr3_length: 11; v_call: TRBV4-1; d_call: .; cdr3_aa: CASSQNYEQYF
cdr3_length: 14; v_call: TRBV5-4; d_call: .; cdr3_aa: CASSPRQLNTEAFF
cdr3_length: 16; v_call: TRBV18; d_call: .; cdr3_aa: CASSPRRDISTDTQYF
cdr3_length: 17; v_call: TRBV2; d_call: TRBD2; cdr3_aa: CASSEATDGGGPYEQYF
cdr3_length: 15; v_call: TRBV5-1; d_call: .; cdr3_aa: CASSLAWAGQETQYF
cdr3_length: 16; v_call: TRBV27; d_call: .; cdr3_aa: CASSLSLPGPNQPQHF
cdr3_length: 13; v_call: TRBV6-1; d_call: .; cdr3_aa: CASRGTGNYGYTF
cdr3_length: 16; v_call: TRBV12-5; d_call: .; cdr3_aa: CASGLVQGNRQETQYF
cdr3_length: 17; v_call: TRBV2; d_call: TRBD2; cdr3_aa: CASRTPLAGGPTDTQYF
cdr3_length: 18; v_call: TRBV11-2; d_call: .; cdr3_aa: CASSLDSTDSPPNTEAFF
cdr3_length: 14; v_call: TRBV6-6; d_call: .; cdr3_aa: CASTPLGVAGEQYF
cdr3_length: 13; v_call: TRBV6-1; d_call: .; cdr3_aa: CASSEQLNTEAFF
cdr3_length: 13; v_call: TRBV14; d_call: .; cdr3_aa: CASRRQNTDTQYF
cdr3_length: 16; v_call: TRBV2; d_call: .; cdr3_aa: CASRPPTGSGANVLTF
cdr3_length: 15; v_call: TRBV9; d_call: .; cdr3_aa: CASSVAGVSGNTIYF
cdr3_length: 15; v_call: TRBV30; d_call: TRBD1; cdr3_aa: CAWKRGTGWDTEAFF
cdr3_length: 18; v_call: TRBV6-4; d_call: TRBD2; cdr3_aa: CASSDDVGGAVKYNEQFF
cdr3_length: 15; v_call: TRBV5-4; d_call: TRBD1; cdr3_aa: CASSSISGGGTEAFF
cdr3_length: 15; v_call: TRBV5-6; d_call: TRBD1; cdr3_aa: CASSEAGTGRDTQYF
cdr3_length: 15; v_call: TRBV16; d_call: .; cdr3_aa: CASSQSFGGVYEQYF
cdr3_length: 14; v_call: TRBV6-1; d_call: .; cdr3_aa: CASSEEGVRTEAFF
cdr3_length: 15; v_call: TRBV7-9; d_call: .; cdr3_aa: CASSLIRGYTDTQYF
cdr3_length: 16; v_call: TRBV14; d_call: .; cdr3_aa: CASSQVGGGRGPEAFF
cdr3_length: 14; v_call: TRBV9; d_call: .; cdr3_aa: CASSVGGQNTEAFF
cdr3_length: 15; v_call: TRBV4-3; d_call: .; cdr3_aa: CASSQDFEPDYGYTF
cdr3_length: 19; v_call: TRBV4-3; d_call: TRBD2; cdr3_aa: CASSRERASGGAESYEQYF
cdr3_length: 16; v_call: TRBV11-2; d_call: TRBD2; cdr3_aa: CASSLAGGGASETQYF
cdr3_length: 16; v_call: TRBV6-1; d_call: TRBD1; cdr3_aa: CASSDHPGQGSGGYTF
cdr3_length: 18; v_call: TRBV7-2; d_call: TRBD2; cdr3_aa: CASSPRSGGGWGYNEQFF